A selection of T cell receptor beta chains follows, all from one sample in a study of CD8+CD57+ T cells in acquired aplastic anemia. MiXCR, run by TCRdb on the reads, gives a single entry per CDR3 protein. The sample contains about 200,000 distinct CDR3 sequences, 30% to 40% of which appear only once. The specimen sequenced was sorted CD4+, CD8+, or CD8+CD57+ T cells (not recorded which) from PBMCs. Receptors were obtained from a human donor in good health, serving as a control. Each CDR3 is given without its conserved first and last residue. Size tells how often a clone was seen (once, few, many) or the class of an expanded clone, and some rows leave it out.

clone_size j_call v_call cdr3_aa
- TRBJ2-2 TRBV24-1 ATSDPPGGRRGGELF
- TRBJ1-5 TRBV18 ASSQGQGAQPQH
- TRBJ2-1 TRBV24-1 ATSASHGGFSYNEQF
- TRBJ2-2 TRBV10-3 AISESIWGGELF
many TRBJ2-7 TRBV4-1 ASSQGDRRGAYEQY
- TRBJ2-7 TRBV15 ATSGIGRTYEQY
- TRBJ2-7 TRBV25-1 ASSELGIYEQY
- TRBJ2-7 TRBV9 ASSIQGRFGEQY
- TRBJ1-4 TRBV3-1 ASSLGQGREKLF
many TRBJ1-6 TRBV7-2 ASSLVPYNSPLH
- TRBJ1-1 TRBV5-1 ASSGIERGTEAF
- TRBJ2-2 TRBV10-3 AISESVAANTGELF